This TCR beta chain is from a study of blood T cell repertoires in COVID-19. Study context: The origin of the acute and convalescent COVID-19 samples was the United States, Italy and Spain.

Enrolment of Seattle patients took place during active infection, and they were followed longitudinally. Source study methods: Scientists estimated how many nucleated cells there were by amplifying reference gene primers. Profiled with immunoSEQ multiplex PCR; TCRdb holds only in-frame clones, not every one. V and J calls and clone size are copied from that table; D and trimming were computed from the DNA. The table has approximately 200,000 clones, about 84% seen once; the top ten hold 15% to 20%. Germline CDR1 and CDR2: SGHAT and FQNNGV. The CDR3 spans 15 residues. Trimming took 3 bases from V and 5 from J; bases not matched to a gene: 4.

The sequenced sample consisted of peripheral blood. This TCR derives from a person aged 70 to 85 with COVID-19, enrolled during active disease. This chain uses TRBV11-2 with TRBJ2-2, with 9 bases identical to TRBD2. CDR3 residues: CASSFSGSGTGELFF. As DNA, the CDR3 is TGTGCCAGCAGCTTTAGCGGGAGTGGAACCGGGGAGCTGTTTTTT.